The rows below give T cell receptor beta chains drawn from one sample of a study of control samples from healthy donors and cancer patients. The method was immunoSEQ multiplex PCR; TCRdb's version includes in-frame clones alone and lacks a portion of them. The sample shows fewer than 200,000 clones, about 94% of them seen only once. Specimen: blood. The receptors originated from a woman aged 60 to 75 in good health. The CDR3 runs from the conserved cysteine through the conserved F or W. A D gene is named only where the DNA matches it firmly. The size entry is marked missing in some rows and otherwise reads once, few, many or a size class.

d_call	clone_size	v_call	j_call	cdr3_aa	cdr3_nt
TRBD1	once	TRBV7-2	TRBJ1-2	CASSLDWDSLYGYTF	TGTGCCAGCAGCTTAGACTGGGACAGTCTGTATGGCTACACCTTC
-	-	TRBV5-1	TRBJ2-3	CASGQGVTDTQYF	TGCGCCAGCGGGCAGGGAGTCACAGATACGCAGTATTTT
TRBD1	-	TRBV12-5	TRBJ1-3	CASGLRDRAPGNTIYF	TGTGCTAGTGGTCTCCGGGACAGGGCCCCTGGAAACACCATATATTTT
-	-	TRBV4-1	TRBJ2-1	CASSYRQLDYNEQFF	TGCGCCAGCAGCTATAGACAGCTAGACTACAATGAGCAGTTCTTC
TRBD1	-	TRBV24-1	TRBJ1-2	CATSDANRGHGYTF	TGTGCCACCAGTGATGCAAACAGGGGTCATGGCTACACCTTC
TRBD1	-	TRBV5-6	TRBJ1-4	CAGSFSTDRGVSEKLFF	TGTGCCGGCAGCTTCTCCACCGACAGGGGGGTTAGTGAAAAACTGTTTTTT
-	few	TRBV4-2	TRBJ2-7	CASSPQRNYEQYF	TGTGCCAGCAGCCCCCAGCGGAACTACGAGCAGTACTTC
TRBD1	-	TRBV6-2/TRBV6-3	TRBJ1-2	CASSPGTVNGYTF	TGTGCCAGCAGTCCCGGGACAGTAAATGGCTACACCTTC
-	-	TRBV6-5	TRBJ2-3	CASSSSTDTQYF	TGTGCCAGCAGTTCCTCTACAGATACGCAGTATTTT
TRBD1	-	TRBV4-1	TRBJ1-2	CASSQDGGTGGFVAGYTF	TGCGCCAGCAGCCAAGATGGGGGGACAGGGGGTTTTGTAGCTGGCTACACCTTC
-	-	TRBV11-2	TRBJ1-1	CASSLNHGGGTEAFF	TGTGCCAGCAGCTTGAATCATGGCGGGGGGACTGAAGCTTTCTTT
TRBD2	-	TRBV7-3	TRBJ2-1	CASSLLGLAGSYNEQFF	TGTGCCAGCAGCTTACTAGGGCTAGCGGGGAGCTACAATGAGCAGTTCTTC
-	-	TRBV6-5	TRBJ1-1	CASRVDVGTEAFF	TGTGCCAGCAGGGTTGATGTAGGCACTGAAGCTTTCTTT
-	-	TRBV27	TRBJ2-7	CASSFPVGSYEQYF	TGTGCCAGCAGTTTCCCCGTAGGGAGTTACGAGCAGTACTTC
-	-	TRBV5-1	TRBJ1-6	CASSAGTSYNSPLHF	TGCGCCAGCAGCGCCGGGACCTCGTATAATTCACCCCTCCACTTT
-	-	TRBV5-4	TRBJ2-1	CASSLFHNEQFF	TGTGCCAGCAGCTTGTTCCACAATGAGCAGTTCTTC
-	-	TRBV19	TRBJ2-7	CASRTSAGRYEQYF	TGTGCCAGTAGGACATCCGCAGGAAGGTACGAGCAGTACTTC
-	-	TRBV6-2/TRBV6-3	TRBJ1-5	CASSLAGQGWQPQHF	TGTGCCAGCAGTCTAGCGGGGCAGGGCTGGCAGCCCCAGCATTTT
TRBD1	-	TRBV6-4	TRBJ1-1	CASRATGEGTEAFF	TGTGCCAGCAGGGCCACAGGGGAGGGCACTGAAGCTTTCTTT
TRBD2	-	TRBV6-2/TRBV6-3	TRBJ2-1	CASSTKRGGSDEQFF	TGTGCCAGCAGTACGAAGCGGGGGGGCTCCGATGAGCAGTTCTTC
-	-	TRBV15	TRBJ1-1	CATSRDRGRVMTFF	TGTGCCACCAGCAGAGATCGGGGGCGCGTAATGACTTTCTTT
-	few	TRBV4-3	TRBJ1-6	CASSQDFTVGSPLHF	TGCGCCAGCAGCCAAGACTTCACTGTAGGTTCACCCCTCCACTTT
-	-	TRBV7-6	TRBJ1-5	CASSFFSSNQPQHF	TGTGCCAGCAGCTTTTTTAGTAGCAATCAGCCCCAGCATTTT
-	-	TRBV7-2	TRBJ2-4	CASSYSVAKNIQYF	TGTGCCAGCAGCTATTCAGTAGCCAAAAACATTCAGTACTTC
TRBD2	-	TRBV7-2	TRBJ2-5	CASSLGPPAGGQETQYF	TGTGCCAGCAGCTTAGGTCCCCCGGCGGGGGGACAAGAGACCCAGTACTTC
-	-	TRBV7-9	TRBJ2-3	CASSAGDRTLPTDTQYF	TGTGCCAGCAGCGCGGGGGACAGAACTTTACCCACAGATACGCAGTATTTT
-	-	TRBV9	TRBJ2-2	CASSGGNTGELFF	TGTGCCAGCAGCGGGGGGAACACCGGGGAGCTGTTTTTT
-	-	TRBV7-2	TRBJ1-4	CASSAPGLGEKLFF	TGTGCCAGCAGCGCCCCCGGGCTGGGAGAAAAACTGTTTTTT
-	-	TRBV7-2	TRBJ2-7	CASSFSNSHIDEQYF	TGTGCCAGCAGCTTTTCGAACTCTCATATTGACGAGCAGTACTTC
TRBD2	-	TRBV7-8	TRBJ2-5	CASTSGAGGGVETQYF	TGTGCCAGCACCTCAGGGGCCGGGGGGGGAGTGGAGACCCAGTACTTC
TRBD1	-	TRBV4-3	TRBJ2-7	CASSQDRSDRFSYEQYF	TGCGCCAGCAGCCAAGATCGTTCGGACAGGTTCTCCTACGAGCAGTACTTC
TRBD2	-	TRBV11-1	TRBJ2-5	CASSLGGRGGETQYF	TGTGCCAGCAGCTTGGGAGGTCGGGGAGGGGAGACCCAGTACTTC
-	-	TRBV10-3	TRBJ2-5	CAINGMTQETQYF	TGTGCCATCAATGGCATGACCCAAGAGACCCAGTACTTC
-	-	TRBV4-2	TRBJ1-4	CASSQEGSRPNEKLFF	TGTGCCAGCAGCCAAGAGGGGTCAAGGCCTAATGAAAAACTGTTTTTT
-	once	TRBV2	TRBJ1-5	CASSVGQSNQPQHF	TGTGCCAGCAGTGTTGGGCAGAGTAATCAGCCCCAGCATTTT
-	-	TRBV10-3	TRBJ1-4	CAISGANSGEKLFF	TGTGCCATCAGTGGGGCCAACTCGGGTGAAAAACTGTTTTTT
-	-	TRBV6-1	TRBJ1-2	CASSGVLEDRWDYGYTF	TGTGCCAGCAGTGGGGTCCTGGAGGATAGGTGGGATTATGGCTACACCTTC
TRBD1	-	TRBV5-1	TRBJ1-6	CASSLTGGLDSYNSPLHF	TGCGCCAGCAGCTTGACAGGGGGGCTCGACTCCTATAATTCACCCCTCCACTTT
TRBD2	-	TRBV2	TRBJ2-5	CASSGEAGRIETQYF	TGTGCCAGCAGTGGTGAAGCGGGGAGGATAGAGACCCAGTACTTC
-	-	TRBV10-3	TRBJ1-1	CAISETASEVNTEAFF	TGTGCCATCAGTGAGACAGCGAGTGAGGTAAACACTGAAGCTTTCTTT
-	once	TRBV5-1	TRBJ2-5	CASSPRSQETQYF	TGCGCCAGCAGCCCTCGGTCCCAAGAGACCCAGTACTTC
TRBD1	-	TRBV4-1	TRBJ2-1	CASSHRTGTSRNEQFF	TGCGCCAGCAGCCATCGGACAGGGACCAGTAGGAATGAGCAGTTCTTC
TRBD1	once	TRBV19	TRBJ1-1	CASSIDSQGTEAFF	TGTGCCAGTAGTATAGATTCACAGGGGACTGAAGCTTTCTTT
-	-	TRBV20-1	TRBJ1-1	CSASSGAGTEAFF	TGCAGTGCTAGTTCGGGGGCAGGCACTGAAGCTTTCTTT
-	-	TRBV7-2	TRBJ2-7	CASSLARDNEQYF	TGTGCCAGCAGCTTAGCGCGGGATAACGAGCAGTACTTC
-	-	TRBV4-1	TRBJ1-4	CASSQEDNANEKLFF	TGCGCCAGCAGCCAAGAAGACAACGCGAATGAAAAACTGTTTTTT
-	-	TRBV7-9	TRBJ1-2	CASSSDGSPYGYTF	TGTGCCAGCAGCTCCGACGGATCCCCCTATGGCTACACCTTC
TRBD2	-	TRBV12-5	TRBJ2-5	CASGLGSGEGETQYF	TGTGCTAGTGGTTTGGGGAGCGGGGAGGGTGAGACCCAGTACTTC
-	-	TRBV2	TRBJ1-5	CASSALQSNQPQHF	TGTGCCAGCAGTGCGTTACAGTCGAATCAGCCCCAGCATTTT
-	-	TRBV5-1	TRBJ1-1	CASYNPNTEAFF	TGCGCCAGCTACAATCCGAACACTGAAGCTTTCTTT
-	-	TRBV20-1	TRBJ2-1	CSASPGPTYNEQFF	TGCAGTGCTAGTCCGGGACCGACCTACAATGAGCAGTTCTTC
-	-	TRBV18	TRBJ2-5	CASSPGGLEETQYF	TGTGCCAGCTCACCTGGGGGGCTGGAGGAGACCCAGTACTTC
-	-	TRBV19	TRBJ1-1	CASSYEGTDTEAFF	TGTGCCAGTAGTTACGAGGGTACGGACACTGAAGCTTTCTTT